This entry lists 2 T cell receptor beta chains sequenced from one sample in a study of cytomegalovirus exposure and HLA in healthy donors. The PCR had 60 Vbeta and 13 Jbeta primers. Data came from immunoSEQ multiplex PCR; TCRdb stores just in-frame clones and leaves some out. The sample includes approximately 200,000 clones, roughly 80% of them seen just once. Specimen: PBMCs. All receptors come from a girl between 5 and 17 years old in good health and CMV-seronegative.

The CDR3 loop reads CASLSLGLAGGRETQYF. In DNA, the CDR3 is TGTGCCAGCCTCTCATTGGGTCTAGCGGGGGGGCGAGAGACCCAGTACTTC. The chain uses TRBV2 and TRBJ2-5, with 12 bases matching TRBD2. In germline, CDR1 is SNHLY, CDR2 FYNNEI. J lost 4 bases, V lost 8 bases, and 14 bases had no gene match. The CDR3 has 17 amino acids. Filled out from reference TRBV2 and TRBJ2-5, the complete variable domain reads EPEVTQTPSHQVTQMGQEVILRCVPISNHLYFYWYRQILGQKVEFLVSFYNNEISEKSEIFDDQFSVERPDGSNFTLKIRSTKLEDSAMYFCASLSLGLAGGRETQYFGPGTRLLVL.

V gene TRBV27 combines with J gene TRBJ2-1; 9 nucleotides match TRBD1. The CDR3 runs to 13 residues. Germline V gene lookup returns CDR1 MNHEY and CDR2 SMNVEV (reference sequence). Germline trimming cut 6 bases from V and 6 bases from J; bases unmatched to any gene: 3. The DNA for the CDR3 is TGTGCCAGCAGGGGACAGGGTTTCAATGAGCAGTTCTTC. Translating gives CASRGQGFNEQFF.